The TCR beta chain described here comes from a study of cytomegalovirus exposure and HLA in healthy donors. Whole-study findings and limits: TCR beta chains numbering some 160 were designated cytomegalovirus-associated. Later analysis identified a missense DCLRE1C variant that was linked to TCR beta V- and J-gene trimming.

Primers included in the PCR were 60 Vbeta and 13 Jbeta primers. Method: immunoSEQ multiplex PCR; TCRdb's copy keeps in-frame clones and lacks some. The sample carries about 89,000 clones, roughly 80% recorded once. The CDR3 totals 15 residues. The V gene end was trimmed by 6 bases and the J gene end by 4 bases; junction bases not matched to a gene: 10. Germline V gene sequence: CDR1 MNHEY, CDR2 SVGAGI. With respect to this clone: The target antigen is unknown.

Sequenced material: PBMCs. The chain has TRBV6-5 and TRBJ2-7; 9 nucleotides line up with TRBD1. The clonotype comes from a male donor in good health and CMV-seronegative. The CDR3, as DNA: TGTGCCAGCAGAGGCGCTGACAGGGGGTCGTACGAGCAGTACTTC. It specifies CASRGADRGSYEQYF.